What follows are 20 T cell receptor beta chains derived from one specimen sequenced in a study of cytomegalovirus exposure and HLA in healthy donors. This PCR relied on a set of 60 Vbeta primers and 13 Jbeta primers. The assay was immunoSEQ multiplex PCR, and TCRdb's table has in-frame clones only and misses some. Of under 50,000 clones detected, 66% appear once; the ten largest clones hold less than 20%. Sequencing was carried out using PBMCs. The receptor source for this set is a man aged 45-60 years in good health and CMV-seropositive.

The chain combines TRBV7-2 with TRBJ1-3, with D perhaps matching TRBD1 (6 bases). CDR3 length: 14 residues. From germline, CDR1 is SGHTA and CDR2 FQGNSA. Trimming took 6 bases from V and 0 from J, leaving 9 bases between them. CDR3 sequence (DNA): TGTGCCAGCAGTACAGGGAGCTCTGGAAACACCATATATTTT. As protein: CASSTGSSGNTIYF. The whole variable domain, remainder taken from reference TRBV7-2 and TRBJ1-3, is GAGVSQSPSNKVTEKGKDVELRCDPISGHTALYWYRQSLGQGLEFLIYFQGNSAPDKSGLPSDRFSAERTGGSVSTLTIQRTQQEDSAVYLCASSTGSSGNTIYFGEGSWLTVV.

The chain couples TRBV7-2 to TRBJ2-5, with 10 nucleotides matching TRBD2. The CDR3 contains 17 residues. With 1 base clipped from V and 1 base from J, the junction kept 6 bases outside the gene matches. The germline V gene has CDR1 SGHTA and CDR2 FQGNSA. The CDR3 coding sequence is TGTGCCAGCAGCTTAGGTCTAGCGGGGGCCCGCCAAGAGACCCAGTACTTC. Amino acid sequence: CASSLGLAGARQETQYF.

This clone has only a few counts. The chain combines TRBV4-2 with TRBJ1-4, with a possible D match to TRBD1 (5 bases). Germline V CDR1 and CDR2: LGHNA, YNFKEQ. Trimming took off 0 bases at V and 8 bases at J, with 13 bases between the two ends. The CDR3 spans 15 residues. DNA of the CDR3: TGTGCCAGCAGCCAAGAATGGGGGAGGGGCGAAAAACTGTTTTTT. Translating gives CASSQEWGRGEKLFF.

The rearrangement joins TRBV2 to TRBJ2-7, with 7 nucleotides matching TRBD2. The CDR3 covers 14 residues. Trimming at V came to 7 bases and at J to 4 bases, leaving 10 bases not matched to a gene. The germline V gene encodes CDR1 SNHLY and CDR2 FYNNEI. CDR3 loop: CASTGTIGQYEQYF. The CDR3 bases are TGTGCCAGCACCGGGACTATCGGGCAGTACGAGCAGTACTTC. Drawing the rest from reference TRBV2 and TRBJ2-7, the complete variable domain is EPEVTQTPSHQVTQMGQEVILRCVPISNHLYFYWYRQILGQKVEFLVSFYNNEISEKSEIFDDQFSVERPDGSNFTLKIRSTKLEDSAMYFCASTGTIGQYEQYFGPGTRLTVT.

CDR3 bases: TGTGCCAGCAGCTTAGGTGCCGGCTATGGCTACACCTTC. Translation: CASSLGAGYGYTF. The V call is TRBV7-6, the J call TRBJ1-2; no reliable D call. Germline loops: CDR1 SGHVS, CDR2 FNYEAQ. The germline V and J ends were trimmed by 1 base and 4 bases, with 7 bases remaining between them. This CDR3 has 13 residues.

The CDR3 DNA reads as TGTGCCAGCAGTGAAGCCTGGACAGGGCGGAGCTCCTATAATTCACCCCTCCACTTT. Translation gives CASSEAWTGRSSYNSPLHF. This chain connects TRBV2 to TRBJ1-6; 8 bases agree with TRBD1. The trim removed 0 bases at V and 0 bases at J, leaving 7 bases unmatched. The CDR3 contains 19 residues. CDR1 is SNHLY, CDR2 FYNNEI, per germline.

The V gene is TRBV6-1, the J gene TRBJ2-7, with a weak D call TRBD2 (6 bases). Germline CDR1 is MNHNS and CDR2 is SASEGT. This CDR3 comprises 15 residues. The V end was cut by 4 bases, the J end by 3 bases, with 16 bases between. CDR3: CASSGRVAPVYEQYF. The CDR3 region has the DNA TGTGCCAGCAGTGGGAGGGTTGCCCCCGTCTACGAGCAGTACTTC.

The chain combines TRBV5-1 with TRBJ1-2; no clear D. The CDR3 consists of 14 residues. V lost 0 bases and J 4 bases, leaving 10 bases between the germline ends. Germline CDR1 SGHRS, CDR2 YFSETQ. The CDR3, as DNA: TGCGCCAGCAGCTTGGGTACAGCAGGCTATGGCTACACCTTC. It codes for CASSLGTAGYGYTF.

This rearrangement joins TRBV19 to TRBJ2-5; D unclear. The V and J ends lost 4 bases and 2 bases respectively, with 5 bases between them. CDR3 length: 12 residues. Germline V lookup: CDR1 LNHDA, CDR2 SQIVND (reference sequence). The CDR3 reads CASSKQQETQYF. The CDR3 DNA follows: TGTGCCAGTAGTAAACAGCAAGAGACCCAGTACTTC.

This clone is judged medium-sized. The V call is TRBV6-4, the J call TRBJ1-5, with 7 bases matching TRBD1. CDR1 is MRHNA and CDR2 is SNTAGT in the germline V gene. The CDR3 is 15 residues long. V shed 3 bases and J 4 bases; nucleotides not matched to a gene: 6. The CDR3 DNA reads TGTGCCAGCAGTGAAGACGCAGGGGGAAATCAGCCCCAGCATTTT. Encoded protein: CASSEDAGGNQPQHF.

V gene TRBV10-3 combines with J gene TRBJ2-2; a possible D gene is TRBD1 (6 bases). The CDR3 spans 15 residues. Trimming shortened V by 3 bases and J by 1 base, and 9 bases separated the two germline ends. Germline loops: CDR1 ENHRY, CDR2 SYGVKD. The DNA of the CDR3 is TGTGCCATCAGTGAACTGGGACAGAACACCGGGGAGCTGTTTTTT. Translated: CAISELGQNTGELFF.

J is TRBJ2-7 and V is TRBV19; D is uncertain. V dropped 2 bases and J dropped 4 bases, with 12 bases sitting between them. The CDR3 consists of 14 residues. The V gene's germline CDR1 is LNHDA and CDR2 SQIVND (reference sequence). CDR3: CASSINFSGYEQYF. The CDR3 DNA sequence: TGTGCCAGTAGTATAAATTTTTCGGGTTACGAGCAGTACTTC.

The chain joins TRBV7-9 to TRBJ2-6, with 7 bases lining up with TRBD2. The CDR3 is 15 residues long. Trimming cost V 1 base and J 8 bases; bases outside gene matches: 5. The germline CDR1 and CDR2 sequences are SEHNR and FQNEAQ (reference sequence). CDR3 sequence reads: CASSLVGGESNVLTF. The CDR3 nucleotides read TGTGCCAGCAGCTTAGTGGGGGGGGAGTCCAACGTCCTGACTTTC.

For the CDR3, the DNA is TGTGCCAGCAGCGACCCGGGGAGGACAGATACGCAGTATTTT. Protein sequence: CASSDPGRTDTQYF. The J gene is TRBJ2-3, the V gene TRBV9, with D tentatively TRBD2 (6 bases). Trimming removed 3 bases at V and 3 bases at J, with 11 bases between. The CDR3 consists of 14 residues. Per germline, CDR1 SGDLS and CDR2 YYNGEE.

This chain uses TRBV19 with TRBJ1-1; 9 bases map to TRBD1. Unmatched junction bases numbered 0, after V lost 6 bases and J lost 1 base. Germline V CDR1 and CDR2: LNHDA, SQIVND (reference sequence). There are 13 residues in the CDR3. As DNA, the CDR3 is TGTGCCAGTAGGGACAGGGGGAACACTGAAGCTTTCTTT. It translates to CASRDRGNTEAFF.

This clone appeared once. This rearrangement joins TRBV10-3 to TRBJ1-1; D is possibly TRBD1 (6 bases). This CDR3 comprises 13 residues. The V end was cut by 4 bases, the J end by 5 bases, with 11 bases between. CDR1 and CDR2 (germline): ENHRY, SYGVKD. The CDR3 DNA reads TGTGCCATCAGTGGCTCAGGGGAGACTGAAGCTTTCTTT. It specifies CAISGSGETEAFF.

The genes are TRBV27 and TRBJ1-1; 7 bases line up with TRBD1. Losses at the gene ends were 4 bases for V and 5 bases for J; bases not matched to a gene: 4. Germline-derived CDR1 and CDR2 are MNHEY and SMNVEV (reference sequence). This CDR3 is built from 13 residues. The CDR3 loop reads CASSSTGLTEAFF. The CDR3 DNA is TGTGCCAGCAGTTCGACAGGGCTAACTGAAGCTTTCTTT.

The chain joins TRBV30 to TRBJ1-2, with a weak D call TRBD1 (6 bases). V was clipped by 5 bases and J by 4 bases, with 17 bases between them. Looked up from germline, CDR1 is GTSNPN and CDR2 is SVGIG (reference sequence). This CDR3 has 14 residues. CDR3 coding DNA: TGTGCCTGGGTACCGGGACACAACCTCTATGGCTACACCTTC. It translates to CAWVPGHNLYGYTF.

The V call is TRBV2, the J call TRBJ1-1; unclear D gene. V lost 7 bases, J lost 1 base, and 10 bases lay in between. The CDR3 runs 13 residues. The germline CDR1 and CDR2 sequences are SNHLY and FYNNEI. The CDR3 region has the DNA TGTGCCAGCACAGTTCGATCGAACACTGAAGCTTTCTTT. Encoded protein: CASTVRSNTEAFF.

This clone was found a few times. V usage is TRBV7-3 and J usage is TRBJ1-5, with D perhaps matching TRBD1 (6 bases). The CDR3 length is 13 residues. Germline V CDR1 and CDR2: SGHTA, FQGTGA. Trimming pared 5 bases from V and 10 bases from J, leaving 15 bases between. The CDR3 reads CASSTKGGAPQHF. CDR3 in DNA: TGTGCCAGCAGCACCAAAGGGGGGGCTCCCCAGCATTTT.